These 2 T cell receptor beta chains were all obtained from the same sample, sequenced in a study of blood T cell repertoires in COVID-19. Assay used: immunoSEQ multiplex PCR; TCRdb lists only in-frame clones, some missing. The repertoire holds about 210,000 clones, with 80% to 90% as singletons. The sequenced material came from peripheral blood. All receptors come from a man in his forties or fifties with acute or convalescent COVID-19.

The CDR3 DNA sequence: TGTGCCAGCAGCGGTTCTCGGGGCTACACCTTC. This encodes CASSGSRGYTF. V usage is TRBV9 and J usage is TRBJ1-2, with D hard to call. CDR1 and CDR2 (germline): SGDLS, YYNGEE. This CDR3 spans 11 amino acids. Trimming removed 3 bases from V and 8 bases from J, with 8 bases in between.

This rearrangement joins TRBV30 to TRBJ1-2, with TRBD1 matching over 9 bases. This CDR3 spans 14 amino acids. V shed 4 bases and J 8 bases; nucleotides not matched to a gene: 11. Germline V lookup: CDR1 GTSNPN, CDR2 SVGIG (reference sequence). CDR3 in amino acids: CAWISTGGAYGYTF. CDR3 in DNA: TGTGCCTGGATTAGCACAGGGGGCGCGTACGGCTACACCTTC.